This T cell receptor beta chain was retrieved from a study of T cell repertoires in cytomegalovirus infection. Study in general: Public TCR beta signatures marked donors with CMV infection and the matching HLA. Study outcomes and limitations: The cumulative frequency of public TCR beta families distinguished individuals who carried CMV together with the relevant HLA. Across the ex vivo response, the dominant clonotypes were HLA-C-restricted CMV-specific TCR beta clonotypes.

The CDR3 covers 14 residues. V was cut by 6 bases and J by 7 bases, with 17 bases left in between. Looked up from germline, CDR1 is MNHEY and CDR2 is SVGEGT. Comments on this clonotype: Its antigen is still unknown.

TCRdb ran MiXCR on the reads and lists one entry per CDR3 protein. The repertoire holds fewer than 650,000 distinct CDR3 sequences, with over 35% as singletons. The sequencing here drew on cultured PBMCs, taken from culture after CMV antigen stimulation. The receptor was derived from a human donor in good health (CMV status not recorded). Some clones in this sample may be carry-over from other donors' samples. The rearrangement links TRBV6-2 or TRBV6-3 to TRBJ2-3; D might be TRBD1 (6 bases). DNA of the CDR3: TGTGCCAGCAGAGGGGGACCCACCCCGCATACGCAGTATTTT. Encoded protein: CASRGGPTPHTQYF.